Listed below are T cell receptor beta chains from one sample, sequenced in a study of blood T cell repertoires in COVID-19. TCRdb's table, derived via immunoSEQ multiplex PCR, lists solely in-frame clones and lacks some. The data contain about 300,000 clones, more than 70% of them seen just once; the ten biggest clones take up roughly 7%. The sequencing input was peripheral blood. The source is a woman in her twenties or thirties who had recovered from COVID-19. The conserved cysteine and the conserved F or W are not part of the CDR3 here. The D gene is left open where the match is weak.

cdr3_length d_call j_call v_call cdr3_aa
11 TRBD1 TRBJ1-1 TRBV10-3 AIKAGGDTEAF
14 . TRBJ2-1 TRBV5-1 ASSLAPTVPYNEQF
13 TRBD1 TRBJ2-7 TRBV4-1 ASSPPGQSSYEQY
11 . TRBJ1-2 TRBV12-3/TRBV12-4 ASSLTGSGGYT
16 TRBD2 TRBJ2-1 TRBV5-1 ASSFSGGEYSEYNEQF
14 . TRBJ1-3 TRBV4-1 ASSQDWGLRKNTIY
14 TRBD1 TRBJ2-2 TRBV5-1 ASSSTGGRDTGELF
12 . TRBJ2-5 TRBV5-6 ASNKPGTRETQY
12 TRBD1 TRBJ2-7 TRBV6-2/TRBV6-3 ASSPRDRGYEQY
11 TRBD1 TRBJ1-1 TRBV29-1 SVGGTGNTEAF
10 . TRBJ2-7 TRBV2 ASSQGGSEQY
12 TRBD1 TRBJ1-4 TRBV4-2 ASSLTGSNEKLF
12 TRBD1 TRBJ2-5 TRBV28 ASGRGGGRETQY
10 . TRBJ2-5 TRBV18 ASSLQQETQY
12 TRBD1 TRBJ2-5 TRBV5-4 ASSLNDRAETQY
10 . TRBJ2-7 TRBV6-5 ASSFTPEEQY
11 TRBD1 TRBJ2-7 TRBV7-2 ASSSGTDNEQY
13 . TRBJ2-4 TRBV4-2 ASSQDQVAKNIQY
14 TRBD1 TRBJ1-4 TRBV6-5 ASSYSTGGSDEKLF
13 . TRBJ1-5 TRBV7-8 ASSLGRVGNQPQH
14 . TRBJ2-6 TRBV5-1 ASSPQGSSGANVLT
9 . TRBJ2-7 TRBV6-6 ASSYGTEQY
14 . TRBJ2-1 TRBV25-1 ASSPTLSGSYNEQF
13 . TRBJ2-1 TRBV7-9 ASSQEARGYNEQF
13 TRBD1 TRBJ1-5 TRBV27 ASREGQGRNQPQH
12 TRBD1 TRBJ2-7 TRBV5-8 ASSHRQGGGEQY
14 TRBD2 TRBJ2-3 TRBV4-1 ASSPEGSGGIDTQY
11 TRBD1 TRBJ2-5 TRBV5-1 ASSFNRGETQY
12 . TRBJ2-3 TRBV5-6 ASSLVRYTDTQY
12 . TRBJ2-7 TRBV28 ASSLPGVSYEQY
13 TRBD2 TRBJ2-3 TRBV5-1 ASSSTSGSTDTQY
12 . TRBJ1-2 TRBV19 ASSPTRTNYGYT